This note documents a single T cell receptor (beta chain) sequence. Its target is unknown. This specimen belongs to a study of cytomegalovirus exposure and HLA in healthy donors. In the study overall: Findings of an earlier analysis included about 100 million unique TCR beta sequences from 180 million or so T cells.

Trimming removed 4 bases from V and 4 bases from J; junction bases left unmatched: 6. The germline CDR1 and CDR2 sequences are SGHAT and FQDESV (reference sequence). CDR3 size: 15 residues. Study outcomes and limitations: Three chains tied to CMV proved CMV antigen-specific in vitro.

The PCR used 60 Vbeta and 13 Jbeta primers. Data came from immunoSEQ multiplex PCR; TCRdb stores just in-frame clones and leaves some out. This table has fewer than 100,000 clones, around 77% appearing once. This clonotype was obtained from a man in his forties in good health and CMV-seronegative. The gene calls are TRBV11-1 and TRBJ1-1; 10 bases fit TRBD1. Sequenced sample: PBMCs. Written as DNA, the CDR3 is TGTGCCAGCAGCTCGGGACAGGGGCACGTCACTGAAGCTTTCTTT. Its protein is CASSSGQGHVTEAFF. Full variable domain (rest looked up from reference TRBV11-1 and TRBJ1-1): EAEVAQSPRYKITEKSQAVAFWCDPISGHATLYWYRQILGQGPELLVQFQDESVVDDSQLPKDRFSAERLKGVDSTLKIQPAELGDSAMYLCASSSGQGHVTEAFFGQGTRLTVV.